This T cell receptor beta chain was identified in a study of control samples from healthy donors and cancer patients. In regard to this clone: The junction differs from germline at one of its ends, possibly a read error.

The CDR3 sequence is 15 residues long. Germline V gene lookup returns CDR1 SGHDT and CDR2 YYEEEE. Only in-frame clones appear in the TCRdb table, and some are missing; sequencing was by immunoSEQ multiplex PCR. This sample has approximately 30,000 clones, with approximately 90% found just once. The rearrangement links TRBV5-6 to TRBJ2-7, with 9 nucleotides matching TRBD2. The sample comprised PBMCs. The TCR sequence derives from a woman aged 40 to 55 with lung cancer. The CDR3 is CASSLGSGGRSLRGF. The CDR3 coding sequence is TGTGCCAGCAGCTTGGGAAGCGGGGGGCGCTCCCTCCGGGGCTTC.